The rows below give T cell receptor beta chains drawn from one sample of a study of T cells after yellow fever vaccination. TCRdb re-called the 5' RACE reads through MiXCR, storing one row per CDR3 protein. The sample yields around 530,000 distinct CDR3 sequences, approximately 16% seen once. Source: PBMCs, taken 5 days after the first yellow fever vaccination. These receptors all come from a young man who received the YFV17D yellow fever vaccine. CDR3s leave out the opening cysteine and the closing phenylalanine or tryptophan. The D gene is left open where the match is weak.

d_call: TRBD2; v_call: TRBV10-3; j_call: TRBJ2-2; cdr3_aa: AITPTTSGAAPGELF
d_call: .; v_call: TRBV20-1; j_call: TRBJ2-7; cdr3_aa: SARARDSSYEQY
d_call: .; v_call: TRBV4-3; j_call: TRBJ1-1; cdr3_aa: ASSQDGWNTEAF
d_call: .; v_call: TRBV6-2/TRBV6-3; j_call: TRBJ2-5; cdr3_aa: ASTNRGGETQY
d_call: TRBD2; v_call: TRBV5-4; j_call: TRBJ2-7; cdr3_aa: ASSSRPRGTSGMSYEQY
d_call: .; v_call: TRBV7-6; j_call: TRBJ2-7; cdr3_aa: ASSPRGAEQY
d_call: .; v_call: TRBV27; j_call: TRBJ1-4; cdr3_aa: ASSPLGGLYEKLF
d_call: .; v_call: TRBV7-8; j_call: TRBJ1-5; cdr3_aa: ASSLEYSQPQH
d_call: .; v_call: TRBV9; j_call: TRBJ2-3; cdr3_aa: ASSPLSTDTQY
d_call: .; v_call: TRBV29-1; j_call: TRBJ1-3; cdr3_aa: SVGGEGTIY
d_call: TRBD1; v_call: TRBV3-1; j_call: TRBJ2-7; cdr3_aa: ASSQSRDSSYEQY
d_call: .; v_call: TRBV7-2; j_call: TRBJ1-2; cdr3_aa: ASSLGLNYGYT
d_call: .; v_call: TRBV3-1; j_call: TRBJ2-5; cdr3_aa: ASSQSAGTGETQY
d_call: .; v_call: TRBV3-1; j_call: TRBJ1-6; cdr3_aa: ASSQASDNSPLH
d_call: .; v_call: TRBV7-2; j_call: TRBJ2-1; cdr3_aa: ASSLGSGWSFEQF
d_call: TRBD1; v_call: TRBV13; j_call: TRBJ1-6; cdr3_aa: ASSFGQGDSYNSPLH
d_call: .; v_call: TRBV29-1; j_call: TRBJ1-1; cdr3_aa: SASTGNTEAF
d_call: .; v_call: TRBV11-1; j_call: TRBJ2-7; cdr3_aa: ASSSEQFYEQY
d_call: TRBD1; v_call: TRBV7-2; j_call: TRBJ1-1; cdr3_aa: ASSYNSGTVYTEAF
d_call: .; v_call: TRBV5-1; j_call: TRBJ2-7; cdr3_aa: ASSPGTWLGEQY
d_call: TRBD2; v_call: TRBV9; j_call: TRBJ2-5; cdr3_aa: ASSARGLAGAQETQY
d_call: TRBD1; v_call: TRBV6-1; j_call: TRBJ1-2; cdr3_aa: ASSEQGQGGANYGYT
d_call: TRBD2; v_call: TRBV5-1; j_call: TRBJ2-1; cdr3_aa: ASSPGGSSYNEQF
d_call: .; v_call: TRBV11-2; j_call: TRBJ1-1; cdr3_aa: ASSFNREAAFRTEAF
d_call: .; v_call: TRBV6-2/TRBV6-3; j_call: TRBJ1-2; cdr3_aa: ASSGGTSNYGYT
d_call: .; v_call: TRBV12-3/TRBV12-4; j_call: TRBJ1-5; cdr3_aa: ASSDRAEQPQH
d_call: .; v_call: TRBV3-1; j_call: TRBJ2-1; cdr3_aa: ASSQNYVSTDEQF
d_call: .; v_call: TRBV23-1; j_call: TRBJ2-2; cdr3_aa: ASSHSKALDTGELF
d_call: .; v_call: TRBV6-2/TRBV6-3; j_call: TRBJ2-7; cdr3_aa: ASSYRAGGYEQY